This T cell receptor beta chain was found in a study of blood T cells in healthy people across ages. This clonotype was observed a handful of times. The junction does not match germline at one end; this may be a read error. The second PCR ran about 6 to 11 cycles with a sample-barcoded 5' primer and J-beta primers. TCRdb passed the 5' RACE reads through MiXCR, listing each CDR3 protein once. The sample lists 550,000 to 800,000 distinct CDR3 sequences, more than 20% seen once, with more than 3% in the top ten. The CDR3 extends over 15 amino acids. Looked up from germline, CDR1 is SGHRS and CDR2 is YFSETQ.

The specimen sequenced was blood. The source of this sequence is a man in his 70s in good health. The chain recombines TRBV5-1 with TRBJ2-2, with TRBD2 identical over 13 bases. CDR3 residues: CACSEGLAGSGELFF. The CDR3 nucleotides read TGCGCCTGCAGCGAGGGACTAGCGGGATCCGGGGAGCTGTTTTTT.